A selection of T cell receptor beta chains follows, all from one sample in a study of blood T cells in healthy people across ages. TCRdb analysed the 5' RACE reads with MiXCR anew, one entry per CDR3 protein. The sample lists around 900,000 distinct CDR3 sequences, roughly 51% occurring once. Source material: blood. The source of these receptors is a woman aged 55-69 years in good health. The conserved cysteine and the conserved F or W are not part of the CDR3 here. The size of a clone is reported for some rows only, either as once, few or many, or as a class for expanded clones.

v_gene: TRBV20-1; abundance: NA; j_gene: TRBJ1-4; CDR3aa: SARPNRSHNEKLF
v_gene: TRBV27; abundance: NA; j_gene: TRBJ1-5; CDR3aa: ASSNKLGAGAADQH
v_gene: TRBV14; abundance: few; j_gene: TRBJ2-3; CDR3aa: ASSLKGQGALDTQY
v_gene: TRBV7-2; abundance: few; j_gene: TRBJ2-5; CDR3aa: ASSLRLGYQETQY
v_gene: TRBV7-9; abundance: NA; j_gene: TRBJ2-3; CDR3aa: ASSFLIAGNTDTQY
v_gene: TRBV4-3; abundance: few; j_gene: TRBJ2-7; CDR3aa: ASSQEGGKGNEQY
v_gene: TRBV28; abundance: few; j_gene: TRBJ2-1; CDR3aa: ASSPGGILYNEQF
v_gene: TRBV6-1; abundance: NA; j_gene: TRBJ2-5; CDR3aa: ASTRDRRKETQY
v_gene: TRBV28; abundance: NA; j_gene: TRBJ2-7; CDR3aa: ASSLVVTGGSYEQY
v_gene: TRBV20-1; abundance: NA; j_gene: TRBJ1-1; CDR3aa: SAKQGSWWNTEAF
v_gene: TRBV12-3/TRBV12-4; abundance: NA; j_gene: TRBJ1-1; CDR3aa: ASTLTRTEAF
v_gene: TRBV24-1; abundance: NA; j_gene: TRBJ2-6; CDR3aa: ATSEKDRDSGANVLT
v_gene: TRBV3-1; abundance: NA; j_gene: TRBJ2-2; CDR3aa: ASSQDVLAGASGELF
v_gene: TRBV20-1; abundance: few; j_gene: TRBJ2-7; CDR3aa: SAREGLAGNSYEQY
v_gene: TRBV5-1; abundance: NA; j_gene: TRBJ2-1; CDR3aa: ASSLDSGGAYNEQF
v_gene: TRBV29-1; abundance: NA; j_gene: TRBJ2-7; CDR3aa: SVDGAAGGSNEQY
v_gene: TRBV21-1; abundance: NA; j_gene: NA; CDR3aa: ASSLLAGLTLGTQY
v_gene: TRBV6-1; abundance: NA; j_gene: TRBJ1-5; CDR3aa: ASSEQGLNQPQH
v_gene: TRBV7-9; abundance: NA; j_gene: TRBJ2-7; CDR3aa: ASSFGQREQY
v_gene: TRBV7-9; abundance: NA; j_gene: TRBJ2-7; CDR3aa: ASSFSTGGLYEQY
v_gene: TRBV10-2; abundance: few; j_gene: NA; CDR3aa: ASSEGGTETQY
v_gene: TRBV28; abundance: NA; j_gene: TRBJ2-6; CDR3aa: ASSLWASGANVLT
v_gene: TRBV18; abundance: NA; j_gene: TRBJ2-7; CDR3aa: ASSPYPGGEREQY
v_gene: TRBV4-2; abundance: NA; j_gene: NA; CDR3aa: ASSHYPETGGDEQY
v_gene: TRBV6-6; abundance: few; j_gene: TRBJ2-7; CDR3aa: ASSYSFGQKTYEQY
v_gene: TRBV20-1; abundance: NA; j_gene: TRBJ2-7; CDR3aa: SARNPESSGTYEQY
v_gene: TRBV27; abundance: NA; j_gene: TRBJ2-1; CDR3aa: ASSLHPMADYQF
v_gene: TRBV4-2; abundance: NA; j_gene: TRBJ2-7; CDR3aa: ASSQDGAFEQY
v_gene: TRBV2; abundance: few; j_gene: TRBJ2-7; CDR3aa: ASRRTGYEQY
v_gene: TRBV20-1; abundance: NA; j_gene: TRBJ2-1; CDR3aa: SARDKAGGLYNEQF
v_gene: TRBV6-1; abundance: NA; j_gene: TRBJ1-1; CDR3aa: ASRPLPMNTEAF
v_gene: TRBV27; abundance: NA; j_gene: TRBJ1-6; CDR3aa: ASKLWAGDNSPLH
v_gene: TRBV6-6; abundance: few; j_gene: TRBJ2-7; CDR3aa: ASKASGSKYEQY
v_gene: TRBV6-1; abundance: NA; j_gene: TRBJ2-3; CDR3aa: ASSEKPNDTQY
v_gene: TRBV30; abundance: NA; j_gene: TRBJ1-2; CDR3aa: AWTRTGGHGYGYT
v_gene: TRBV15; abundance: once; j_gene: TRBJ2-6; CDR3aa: ATSRGGAHSSGANVLT
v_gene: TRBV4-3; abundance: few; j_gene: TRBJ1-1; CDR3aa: ASMQGVGYTEAF
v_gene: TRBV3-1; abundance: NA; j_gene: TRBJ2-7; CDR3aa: ATRHWVAGEYEQY
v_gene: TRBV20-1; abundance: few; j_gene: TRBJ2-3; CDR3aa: SARDQGVGTDTQY
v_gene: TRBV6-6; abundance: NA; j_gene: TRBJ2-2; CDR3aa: ASSYAPGQGAGELF
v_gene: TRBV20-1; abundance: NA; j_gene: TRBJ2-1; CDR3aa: SANGAGGLYNEQF
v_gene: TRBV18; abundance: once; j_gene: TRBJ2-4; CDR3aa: ASSPAGHSKNIQY
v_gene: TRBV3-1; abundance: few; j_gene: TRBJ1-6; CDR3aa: ASSHPGGGNSPLH
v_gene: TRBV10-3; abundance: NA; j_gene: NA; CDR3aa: AIRAAGEASYEQY
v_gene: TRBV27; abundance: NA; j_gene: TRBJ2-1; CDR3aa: ASSLIQRGHNEQF
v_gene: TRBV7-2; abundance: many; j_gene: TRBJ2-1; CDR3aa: ASSHYRGEQF
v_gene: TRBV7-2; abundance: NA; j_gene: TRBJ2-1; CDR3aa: ASSLEWGSGEQF
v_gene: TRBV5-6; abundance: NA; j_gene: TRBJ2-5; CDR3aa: ASSLWRIQKTQY
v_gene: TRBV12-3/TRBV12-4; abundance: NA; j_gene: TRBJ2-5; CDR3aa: ASSFRSSGTRETQY
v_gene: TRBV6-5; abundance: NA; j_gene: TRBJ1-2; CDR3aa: ASTAGHTRPHYGYT
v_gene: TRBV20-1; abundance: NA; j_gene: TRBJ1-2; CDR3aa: SARVNDGYT
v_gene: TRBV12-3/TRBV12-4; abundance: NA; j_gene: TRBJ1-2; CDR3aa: ASAPRDNYGYT
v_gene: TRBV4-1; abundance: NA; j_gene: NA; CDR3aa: ASSQDRLGGLEQY
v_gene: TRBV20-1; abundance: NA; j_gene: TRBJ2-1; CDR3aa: SASEGLAGDYNEQF
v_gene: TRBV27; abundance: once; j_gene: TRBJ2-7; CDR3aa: ASSLFPSGKDYEQY
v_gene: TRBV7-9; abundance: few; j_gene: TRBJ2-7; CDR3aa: ASKPGLLREQY
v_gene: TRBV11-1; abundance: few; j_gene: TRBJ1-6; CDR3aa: ASSGGLGAGGSPLH
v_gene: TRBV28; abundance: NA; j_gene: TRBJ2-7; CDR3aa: ASSFPQQGIGTNYEQY
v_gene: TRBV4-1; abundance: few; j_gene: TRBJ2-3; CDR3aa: ASSQLAGRDTQY